The 11 T cell receptor beta chains listed next were all sequenced from one sample in a study of blood T cell repertoires in COVID-19. This table comes from immunoSEQ multiplex PCR, and its TCRdb copy is limited to in-frame clones, with some not included. The data hold around 270,000 clones, with less than 90% observed a single time. The sequenced sample was peripheral blood. These TCRs come from a man in his sixties who had recovered from COVID-19.

The rearrangement links TRBV10-3 to TRBJ2-1; 12 nucleotides line up with TRBD2. Trimming removed 5 bases from V and 0 bases from J; junction bases left unmatched: 11. Germline-derived CDR1 and CDR2 are ENHRY and SYGVKD. This CDR3 contains 19 residues. The CDR3 DNA sequence: TGTGCCATCAGTCCCGCGGGGGCTAGCGGGGGGGTCTCCTACAATGAGCAGTTCTTC. It yields the protein CAISPAGASGGVSYNEQFF.

This sequence joins TRBV19 and TRBJ1-2, with TRBD1 matching over 8 bases. The trim removed 1 base at V and 8 bases at J, leaving 9 bases unmatched. The CDR3 loop spans 15 amino acids. CDR1 is LNHDA, CDR2 SQIVND, per germline (reference sequence). CDR3 sequence (DNA): TGTGCCAGTAGTATAGCGGTGGCAGGGGGCATGGGCTACACCTTC. Encoded protein: CASSIAVAGGMGYTF.

A remark on this clone: The same CDR3 is also encoded by other DNA sequences in this sample. This chain links TRBV5-4 with TRBJ2-7; D is uncertain. The V and J ends lost 4 bases and 7 bases respectively, with 9 bases between them. This CDR3 region has 11 residues. Germline V gene sequence: CDR1 SGHNT, CDR2 YYREEE (reference sequence). The CDR3: CASSLVGEQYF. CDR3 bases: TGTGCCAGCAGCCTAGTAGGAGAGCAGTACTTC. The full variable domain, its missing parts supplied by reference TRBV5-4 and TRBJ2-7, is ETGVTQSPTHLIKTRGQQVTLRCSSQSGHNTVSWYQQALGQGPQFIFQYYREEENGRGNFPPRFSGLQFPNYSSELNVNALELDDSALYLCASSLVGEQYFGPGTRLTVT.

The V gene is TRBV5-6, the J gene TRBJ2-1; the match to TRBD1 covers 7 bases. The CDR3 contains 18 residues. V lost 3 bases, J lost 0 bases, and 12 bases stayed unmatched. Germline CDR1 is SGHDT and CDR2 is YYEEEE. CDR3 in amino acids: CASSYVNRGSSSYNEQFF. CDR3 DNA: TGTGCCAGCAGCTATGTTAACAGGGGTTCGAGCTCCTACAATGAGCAGTTCTTC.

The chain combines TRBV11-2 with TRBJ1-1; possible D gene TRBD1, 6 bases. Germline V gives CDR1 SGHAT, CDR2 FQNNGV. Trimming stripped 0 bases from V and 4 bases from J, with 12 bases between. The length of the CDR3 is 15 residues. This CDR3 reads CASSLDQGRVTEAFF. The CDR3 bases are TGTGCCAGCAGCTTAGACCAGGGGAGGGTCACTGAAGCTTTCTTT.

The V and J genes are TRBV19 and TRBJ1-5, with 9 bases that match TRBD1. There are 15 residues in the CDR3. Germline V lookup: CDR1 LNHDA, CDR2 SQIVND (reference sequence). Losses at the gene ends were 4 bases for V and 6 bases for J; bases not matched to a gene: 7. The CDR3 loop reads CASSSRDRVSQPQHF. Here the CDR3 DNA reads TGTGCCAGTAGTAGCCGGGACAGGGTAAGTCAGCCCCAGCATTTT.

The rearrangement links TRBV9 to TRBJ1-2; 7 nucleotides match TRBD1. Germline V CDR1 and CDR2: SGDLS, YYNGEE. V lost 3 bases and J lost 2; bases outside the gene matches: 7. CDR3 size: 15 residues. CDR3 protein: CASSARQGVNYGYTF. DNA of the CDR3: TGTGCCAGCAGCGCCCGACAGGGTGTAAACTATGGCTACACCTTC.

V usage is TRBV24-1 and J usage is TRBJ2-5; D is possibly TRBD2 (6 bases). CDR3 length: 13 residues. Between the trimmed V and J ends, which lost 2 bases and 5 bases, there was a span of 8 bases. From germline, CDR1 is KGHDR and CDR2 SFDVKD. This chain's CDR3 is CATSDSSGETQYF. In DNA, the CDR3 is TGTGCCACCAGTGATTCAAGCGGGGAGACCCAGTACTTC.

The rearrangement links TRBV6-6 to TRBJ2-4, with D tentatively TRBD1 (6 bases). Germline CDR1 is MNHNY and CDR2 is SVGAGI (reference sequence). Trimming took 5 bases from V and 7 from J, leaving 27 bases between them. CDR3 length equals 18 residues. CDR3 residues: CASSPYYPPEGGWNIQYF. The CDR3 bases are TGTGCCAGCAGTCCTTATTATCCACCGGAAGGGGGATGGAACATTCAGTACTTC.

The rearrangement links TRBV19 to TRBJ2-5; 9 bases line up with TRBD1. Trimming took 6 bases from V and 4 from J; bases not matched to a gene: 3. Germline V CDR1 and CDR2: LNHDA, SQIVND (reference sequence). CDR3 size: 13 residues. CDR3 nucleotide sequence: TGTGCCAGTAGACAGGGGGCGGGAGAGACCCAGTACTTC. Translation gives CASRQGAGETQYF.

This clone was seen at least ten times. V gene TRBV27 combines with J gene TRBJ1-6, with 10 bases identical to TRBD1. The V segment lost 6 bases and the J segment 6 bases; nucleotides outside the gene matches: 5. Germline V gene lookup returns CDR1 MNHEY and CDR2 SMNVEV (reference sequence). The CDR3 length is 15 residues. CDR3 nucleotide sequence: TGTGCCAGCAGCACGGGACAGGGGCCTAATTCACCCCTCCACTTT. Translation: CASSTGQGPNSPLHF.